This T cell receptor beta chain was captured in a study of T cells in Graves' hyperthyroidism and ophthalmopathy. Overall study findings and caveats: Ophthalmopathy stood apart from stable hyperthyroidism in a 13 V-J model. Among clonotypes expanded in thyroid above 0.001, most were also found in blood.

Template material for amplifying TCR beta CDR3 regions consisted of RNA transcripts. HTBI primers were employed in a first-round RT-PCR of the TCR CDR3. TCRdb itself ran the multiplex PCR reads through MiXCR, one entry per CDR3 protein. The sample lists over 250,000 distinct CDR3 sequences, less than 30% seen once, with about 30% in the top ten. This clonotype was seen repeatedly, ten times or more. Its antigen is currently unknown. This CDR3 has 16 residues. CDR1 and CDR2 from the germline V gene are MGHRA and YSYEKL. With 0 bases removed from V and 3 bases from J, the gap between germline ends came to 15 bases. Diagnostic decisions used clinical symptoms, serum thyroxine and TRAb, thyroid ultrasound and orbital computed tomography. The blood specimen was taken at initial hyperthyroidism diagnosis, before any ophthalmopathy symptoms.

V gene TRBV4-1 combines with J gene TRBJ2-7, with D possibly being TRBD2 (6 bases). The sequenced sample was blood. This clonotype was sampled from a man in his forties with Graves' hyperthyroidism that later progressed to Graves' ophthalmopathy. CDR3 DNA sequence: TGCGCCAGCAGCCAAGATTCGGTGGGACTCAACTACGAGCAGTACTTC. Translation gives CASSQDSVGLNYEQYF.